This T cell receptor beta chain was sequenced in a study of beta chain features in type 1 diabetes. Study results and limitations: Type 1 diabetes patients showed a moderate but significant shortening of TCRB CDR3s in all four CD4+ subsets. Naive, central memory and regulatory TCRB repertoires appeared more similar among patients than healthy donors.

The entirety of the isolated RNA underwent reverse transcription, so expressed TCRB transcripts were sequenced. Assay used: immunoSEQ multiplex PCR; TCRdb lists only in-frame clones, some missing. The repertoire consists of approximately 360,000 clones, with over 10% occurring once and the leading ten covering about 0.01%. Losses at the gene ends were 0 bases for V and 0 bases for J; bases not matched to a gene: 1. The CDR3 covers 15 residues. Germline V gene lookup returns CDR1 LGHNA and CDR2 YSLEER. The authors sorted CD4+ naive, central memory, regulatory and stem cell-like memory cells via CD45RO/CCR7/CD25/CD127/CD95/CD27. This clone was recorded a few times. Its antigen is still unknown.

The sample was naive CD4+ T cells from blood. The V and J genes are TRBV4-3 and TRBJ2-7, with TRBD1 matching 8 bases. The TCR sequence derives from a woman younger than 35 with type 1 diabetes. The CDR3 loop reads CASSQEGQASYEQYF. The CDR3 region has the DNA TGCGCCAGCAGCCAAGAGGGACAGGCCTCCTACGAGCAGTACTTC.